The T cell receptor beta chain under discussion was sequenced for a study of blood T cells in healthy people across ages. The study, taken as a whole, reports: The fall in TCR beta diversity per million T cells was roughly linear with age. In the absence of known donor CMV status, changes in expanded clonotypes were possibly confounded.

There are a few counts of this clonotype. Its antigen is currently unknown. Germline V gene sequence: CDR1 MNHEY, CDR2 SVGAGI. Trimming removed 6 bases from V and 1 base from J, with 15 bases in between. The CDR3 sequence is 15 residues long. The use of a sample-barcoded 5' primer and a J-beta primer mix characterized a second PCR of about 7 to 12 cycles. Tags on each cDNA molecule came from a template-switch adaptor with 12 random nucleotides. Each CDR3 protein gets one entry after TCRdb re-called the 5' RACE reads with MiXCR. The sample shows fewer than 2,000,000 distinct CDR3 sequences, roughly 43% of them seen only once.

This sequence was found in a human donor in good health. The chain carries TRBV6-5 and TRBJ1-2; tentatively, D is TRBD1 (6 bases). Source material: blood. CDR3 nucleotide sequence: TGTGCCAGCAGGCTAATACAGGGTATTAACTATGGCTACACCTTC. Encoded protein: CASRLIQGINYGYTF.